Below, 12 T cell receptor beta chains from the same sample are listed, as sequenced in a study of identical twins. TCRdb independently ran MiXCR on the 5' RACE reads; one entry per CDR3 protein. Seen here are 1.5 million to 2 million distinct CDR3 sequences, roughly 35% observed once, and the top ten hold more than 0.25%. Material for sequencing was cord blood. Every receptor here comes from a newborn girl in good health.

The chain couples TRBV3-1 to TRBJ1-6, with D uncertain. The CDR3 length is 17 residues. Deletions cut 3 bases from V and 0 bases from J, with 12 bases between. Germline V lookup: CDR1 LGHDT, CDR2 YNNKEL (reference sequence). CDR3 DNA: TGTGCCAGCAGCCACCTTATTTCCGACTCCTATAATTCACCCCTCCACTTT. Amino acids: CASSHLISDSYNSPLHF.

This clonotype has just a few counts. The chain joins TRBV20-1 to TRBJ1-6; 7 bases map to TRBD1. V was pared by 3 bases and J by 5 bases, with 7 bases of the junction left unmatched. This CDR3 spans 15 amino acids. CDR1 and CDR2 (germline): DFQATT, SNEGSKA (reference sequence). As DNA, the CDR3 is TGCAGTGCTAGGGCCCAGGGACAGAATAATTCACCCCTCCACTTT. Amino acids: CSARAQGQNNSPLHF.

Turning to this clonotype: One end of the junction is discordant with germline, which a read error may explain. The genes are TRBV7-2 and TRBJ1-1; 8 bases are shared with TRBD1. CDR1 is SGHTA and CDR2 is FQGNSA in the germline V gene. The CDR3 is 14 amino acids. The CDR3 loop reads CASSFRGPNTETFF. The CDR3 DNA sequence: TGTGCCAGCAGCTTCAGGGGGCCGAACACTGAAACTTTCTTT.

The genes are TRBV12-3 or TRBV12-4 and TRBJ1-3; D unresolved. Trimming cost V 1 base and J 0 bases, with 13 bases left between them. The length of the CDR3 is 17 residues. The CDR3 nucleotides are TGTGCCAGCAGTTTAGGGCAGGCCCCTTACTCTGGAAACACCATATATTTT. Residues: CASSLGQAPYSGNTIYF.

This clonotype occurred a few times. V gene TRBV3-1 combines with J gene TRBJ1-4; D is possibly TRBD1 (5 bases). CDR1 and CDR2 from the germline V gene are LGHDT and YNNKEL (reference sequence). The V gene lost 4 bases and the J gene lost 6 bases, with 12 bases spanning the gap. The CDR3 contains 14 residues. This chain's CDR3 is CASSPGTTYEKLFF. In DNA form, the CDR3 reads TGTGCCAGCAGCCCGGGGACCACCTATGAAAAACTGTTTTTT.

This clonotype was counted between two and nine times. The CDR3 DNA follows: TGTGCCAGCAGCTTACCATCGACTAGCGGGAGGGCCGGTTCCTACAATGAGCAGTTCTTC. This codes for CASSLPSTSGRAGSYNEQFF. This chain links TRBV7-8 with TRBJ2-1, with TRBD2 identical over 14 bases. CDR1 and CDR2 (germline): SGHVS, FQNEAQ. The junction had 10 bases not matched to a gene; V was cut back by 2 bases and J by 1 base. The CDR3 has 20 amino acids. The whole variable domain, remainder taken from reference TRBV7-8 and TRBJ2-1, is GAGVSQSPRYKVAKRGQDVALRCDPISGHVSLFWYQQALGQGPEFLTYFQNEAQLDKSGLPSDRFFAERPEGSVSTLKIQRTQQEDSAVYLCASSLPSTSGRAGSYNEQFFGPGTRLTVL.

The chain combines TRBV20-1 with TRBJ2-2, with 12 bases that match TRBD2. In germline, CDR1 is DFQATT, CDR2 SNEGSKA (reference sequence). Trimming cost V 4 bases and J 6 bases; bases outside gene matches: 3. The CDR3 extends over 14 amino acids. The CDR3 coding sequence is TGCAGTGCTACGACTAGCGGGAGTCCCGGGGAGCTGTTTTTT. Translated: CSATTSGSPGELFF.

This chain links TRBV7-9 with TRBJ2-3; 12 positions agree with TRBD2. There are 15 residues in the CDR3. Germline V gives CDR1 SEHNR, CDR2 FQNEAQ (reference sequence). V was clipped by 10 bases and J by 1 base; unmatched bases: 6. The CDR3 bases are TGTGCCACCCCTCTAGCGGGGGGGCGCACAGATACGCAGTATTTT. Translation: CATPLAGGRTDTQYF.

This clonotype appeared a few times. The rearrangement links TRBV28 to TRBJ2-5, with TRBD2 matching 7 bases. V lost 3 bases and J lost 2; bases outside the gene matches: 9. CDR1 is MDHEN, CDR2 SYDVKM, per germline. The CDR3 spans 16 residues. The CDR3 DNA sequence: TGTGCCAGCAGTTTGACCGGGACTACCGTACAAGAGACCCAGTACTTC. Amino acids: CASSLTGTTVQETQYF.

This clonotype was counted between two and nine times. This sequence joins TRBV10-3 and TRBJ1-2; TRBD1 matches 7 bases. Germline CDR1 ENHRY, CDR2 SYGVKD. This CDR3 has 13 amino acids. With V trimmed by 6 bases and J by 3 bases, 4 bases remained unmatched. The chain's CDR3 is CAISGTAYYGYTF. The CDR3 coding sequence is TGTGCCATCAGCGGGACAGCTTACTATGGCTACACCTTC.

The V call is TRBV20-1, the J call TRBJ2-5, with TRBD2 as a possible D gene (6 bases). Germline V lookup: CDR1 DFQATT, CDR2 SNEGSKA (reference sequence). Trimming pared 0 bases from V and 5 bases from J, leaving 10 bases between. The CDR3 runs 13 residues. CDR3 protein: CSARDGSRETQYF. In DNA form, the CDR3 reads TGCAGTGCTAGAGACGGGAGTCGGGAGACCCAGTACTTC.

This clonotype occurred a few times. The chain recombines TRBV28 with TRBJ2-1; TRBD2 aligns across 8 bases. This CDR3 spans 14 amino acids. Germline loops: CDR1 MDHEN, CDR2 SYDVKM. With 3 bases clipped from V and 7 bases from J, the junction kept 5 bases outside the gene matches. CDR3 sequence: CASSFIGTSNEQFF. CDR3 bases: TGTGCCAGCAGTTTCATCGGGACTAGTAATGAGCAGTTCTTC.